This TCR beta chain was retrieved from a study of blood T cell repertoires in COVID-19. Study-level information: Whether acute or convalescent, the COVID-19 samples came from the United States, Italy and Spain.

Germline lookup yields CDR1 SGHDN and CDR2 FVKESK. The V end was cut by 4 bases, the J end by 10 bases, with 17 bases between. This CDR3 comprises 15 residues. This clone was counted only a few times. Original processing notes: Reference gene primers were amplified, and this amplification served to estimate nucleated cell counts. Only in-frame clones appear in the TCRdb table, and some are missing; sequencing was by immunoSEQ multiplex PCR. V and J calls and clone size are copied from that table; D and trimming were computed from the DNA. The sample carries some 340,000 clones, about 83% recorded once.

The source material was peripheral blood. The chain recombines TRBV14 with TRBJ1-6, with D maybe TRBD1 (5 bases). This TCR was recovered from a man aged 30 to 39 with active or convalescent COVID-19. The CDR3 region has the DNA TGTGCCAGCAGCCCCTGGGGCCCCATTAGGTCACCCCTCCACTTT. As protein: CASSPWGPIRSPLHF. The whole variable domain, remainder taken from reference TRBV14 and TRBJ1-6, is EAGVTQFPSHSVIEKGQTVTLRCDPISGHDNLYWYRRVMGKEIKFLLHFVKESKQDESGMPNNRFLAERTGGTYSTLKVQPAELEDSGVYFCASSPWGPIRSPLHFGNGTRLTVT.